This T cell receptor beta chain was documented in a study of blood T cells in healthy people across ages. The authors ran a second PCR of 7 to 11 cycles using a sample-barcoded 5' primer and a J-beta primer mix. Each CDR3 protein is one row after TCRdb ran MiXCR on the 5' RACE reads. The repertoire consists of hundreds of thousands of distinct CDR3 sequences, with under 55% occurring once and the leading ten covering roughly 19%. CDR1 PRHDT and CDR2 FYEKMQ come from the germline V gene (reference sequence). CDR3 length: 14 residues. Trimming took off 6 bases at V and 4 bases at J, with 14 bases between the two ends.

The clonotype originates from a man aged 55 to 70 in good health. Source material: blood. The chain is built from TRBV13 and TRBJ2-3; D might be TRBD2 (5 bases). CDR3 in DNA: TGTGCCAGCAGGTCACTAAGCGGCGCAGATACGCAGTATTTT. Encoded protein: CASRSLSGADTQYF.